This T cell receptor (beta chain) originates from a study of breast tumors, draining lymph nodes, adjacent tissues. Axillary draining lymph nodes of breast cancer patients supplied the node samples. A single record per CDR3 protein comes from TCRdb applying MiXCR to the multiplex PCR reads. The sample shows some 250,000 distinct CDR3 sequences, under 40% of them seen only once. The study, taken as a whole, reports: Findings are consistent with lymph node origin and intratumoral expansion of most tumor T cells. The lymph node origin of tumor T cells was framed as consistent with a hypothesis, not demonstrated. Tumor repertoires ranked between lymph nodes and nontumor tissue in diversity, with V and J gene preferences.

About this clonotype itself: Its specificity is unknown. An end of the junction does not agree with germline; a read error may underlie this.

From germline, CDR1 is LGHDT and CDR2 YNNKEL (reference sequence). The CDR3 runs 12 residues. The specimen sequenced was axillary lymph node tissue. This chain joins TRBV3-1 and TRBJ2-1; possibly TRBD1 or TRBD2 for D (5 bases each). This TCR was recovered from a female donor with breast cancer. Some clones in this sample may be carry-over from other donors' samples. The CDR3 DNA reads as TGTGCCGGCAGCCAAGTCCGGGACGCGCAGTTCTTC. Translating it yields CAGSQVRDAQFF.